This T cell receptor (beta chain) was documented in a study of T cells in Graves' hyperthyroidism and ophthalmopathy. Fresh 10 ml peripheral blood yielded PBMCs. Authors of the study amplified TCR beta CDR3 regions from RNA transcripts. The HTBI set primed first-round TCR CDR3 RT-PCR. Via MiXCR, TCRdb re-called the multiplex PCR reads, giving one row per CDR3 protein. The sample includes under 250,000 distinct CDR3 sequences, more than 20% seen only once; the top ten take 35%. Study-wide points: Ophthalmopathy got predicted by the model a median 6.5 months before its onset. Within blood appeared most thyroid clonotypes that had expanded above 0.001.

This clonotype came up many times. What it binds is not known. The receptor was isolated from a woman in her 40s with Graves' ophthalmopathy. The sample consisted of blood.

This CDR3 is CSARVAESSYEQYF. The DNA of the CDR3 is TGCAGTGCTAGAGTAGCCGAGAGCTCCTACGAGCAGTACTTC. The rearrangement joins TRBV20-1 to TRBJ2-7; no clear D gene. From germline, CDR1 is DFQATT and CDR2 SNEGSKA (reference sequence). This CDR3 has 14 amino acids. Trimming shortened V by 1 base and J by 0 bases, and 10 bases separated the two germline ends.